This entry concerns a single T cell receptor beta chain. This CDR3 contains 13 residues. Trimming stripped 5 bases from V and 0 bases from J, with 6 bases between. The germline V gene encodes CDR1 SGHNT and CDR2 YYREEE (reference sequence). The data were taken from a study of blood T cell repertoires in COVID-19. Study overall: Nucleic acid was either cDNA or gDNA, and it came from T cells, B-cell-depleted T cells, or PBMCs.

Profiling relied on immunoSEQ multiplex PCR, and the TCRdb table lists in-frame clones only, not all of them. The sample has 200,000 to 250,000 clones; 86% are singletons. The specimen sequenced was peripheral blood. The clonotype originates from a man in his forties or fifties with acute or convalescent COVID-19. This chain uses TRBV5-4 with TRBJ1-3; D remains unclear. CDR3 residues: CASRISSGNTIYF. Here the CDR3 DNA reads TGTGCCAGCAGGATCAGCTCTGGAAACACCATATATTTT.